The 26 T cell receptor beta chains below were found in one sample sequenced in a study of early T cells in non-severe SARS-CoV-2 infection. TCRdb reprocessed the 5' RACE reads with MiXCR, giving one entry per CDR3 protein. The data contain about 44,000 distinct CDR3 sequences, 20% to 25% of them singletons. Sequencing used whole blood, obtained at baseline. The receptor source for this set is an adult who was a healthcare worker with PCR-confirmed SARS-CoV-2 infection or an uninfected control (not recorded which).

V is TRBV6-5 and J is TRBJ2-1, with D possibly being TRBD1 or TRBD2 (5 bases each). CDR3 length equals 14 residues. Deletions cut 2 bases from V and 10 bases from J, with 15 bases between. Germline assignment: CDR1 MNHEY and CDR2 SVGAGI. The CDR3 DNA reads TGTGCCAGCAGTTACCAAGGGACCCCCAGGGAGCAGTTCTTC. Amino acids: CASSYQGTPREQFF.

This clonotype was seen a few times. This rearrangement joins TRBV30 to TRBJ1-1; D perhaps matches TRBD1 (5 bases). V was trimmed by 2 bases and J by 0 bases, leaving 13 bases between them. This CDR3 has 15 amino acids. Germline V gene lookup returns CDR1 GTSNPN and CDR2 SVGIG (reference sequence). CDR3 nucleotide sequence: TGTGCCTGGAGTCTGGGGGGGACCCTGAACACTGAAGCTTTCTTT. Translation: CAWSLGGTLNTEAFF.

The chain uses TRBV7-6 and TRBJ2-5; the D is unclear. CDR3 length: 12 residues. Trimming took off 5 bases at V and 0 bases at J, with 4 bases between the two ends. CDR1 and CDR2 (germline): SGHVS, FNYEAQ. DNA for the CDR3: TGTGCCAGCAGCATAAACCAAGAGACCCAGTACTTC. As protein: CASSINQETQYF.

This clonotype was counted a few times. The gene calls are TRBV18 and TRBJ2-1; D is uncertain. Trimming cost V 2 bases and J 5 bases, with 4 bases left between them. The CDR3 spans 12 residues. Germline V gene sequence: CDR1 KGHSH, CDR2 LQKENI. The CDR3 nucleotides are TGTGCCAGCTCACCAACCAACAATGAGCAGTTCTTC. Translating gives CASSPTNNEQFF.

In its sample, this clonotype was seen a few times. This sequence joins TRBV7-9 and TRBJ1-2; no definite D call. The V end was cut by 2 bases, the J end by 12 bases, with 10 bases between. CDR1 is SEHNR, CDR2 FQNEAQ, per germline (reference sequence). The CDR3 runs to 11 residues. The CDR3: CASSLQVANTF. The CDR3 DNA follows: TGTGCCAGCAGCTTACAGGTCGCGAACACCTTC. The full variable domain, in which reference TRBV7-9 and TRBJ1-2 provide the parts outside the CDR3, is DTGVSQNPRHKITKRGQNVTFRCDPISEHNRLYWYRQTLGQGPEFLTYFQNEAQLEKSRLLSDRFSAERPKGSFSTLEIQRTEQGDSAMYLCASSLQVANTFGSGTRLTVV.

The CDR3 here is CASSSARATGNTIYF. In DNA, the CDR3 is TGTGCCAGCAGCTCCGCCCGGGCGACTGGAAACACCATATATTTT. This chain uses TRBV12-3 or TRBV12-4 with TRBJ1-3; D call uncertain. CDR3 size: 15 residues. V lost 6 bases and J lost 2, with 14 bases in between.

The chain employs TRBV18 and TRBJ2-7, with a tentative D call TRBD2 (6 bases). The ends were cut back, 0 bases at V and 3 bases at J, with 12 bases in the middle. CDR1 KGHSH and CDR2 LQKENI come from the germline V gene. The CDR3 extends over 15 amino acids. In DNA, the CDR3 is TGTGCCAGCTCACCACCCGGGGGATCGTACTACGAGCAGTACTTC. Translated, it gives CASSPPGGSYYEQYF.

This clonotype occurred a few times. The chain employs TRBV11-2 and TRBJ2-3; 10 bases map to TRBD2. Trimming removed 5 bases from V and 4 bases from J; junction bases left unmatched: 12. There are 17 residues in the CDR3. Germline values: CDR1 SGHAT, CDR2 FQNNGV. This chain's CDR3 is CASSRTHLAGDSDTQYF. The CDR3, as DNA: TGTGCCAGCAGCCGAACCCACCTAGCGGGGGATTCAGATACGCAGTATTTT.

The V call is TRBV12-3 or TRBV12-4, the J call TRBJ2-1; 7 bases agree with TRBD2. V shed 0 bases, J shed 10 bases, and the junction held 3 bases outside the gene matches. The CDR3 is 13 amino acids. In DNA form, the CDR3 reads TGTGCCAGCAGTTTAGCCCCTAGCGGCGAGCAGTTCTTC. Its protein is CASSLAPSGEQFF.

The table lists this clonotype with a few counts. V gene TRBV11-2 combines with J gene TRBJ1-6, with D unresolved. The CDR3 contains 12 residues. CDR1 SGHAT and CDR2 FQNNGV come from the germline V gene. V shed 7 bases and J shed 12 bases, with 13 bases lying between them. The DNA of the CDR3 is TGTGCCAGCAACAAGGCGATTGGACCCCTCCACTTT. Protein product: CASNKAIGPLHF.

This clonotype was recorded a few times. The CDR3 spells CASSLAGYNQPQHF. CDR3 coding DNA: TGTGCCAGCAGCTTAGCGGGATACAATCAGCCCCAGCATTTT. V gene TRBV11-2 combines with J gene TRBJ1-5, with D uncertain. Trimming shortened V by 1 base and J by 3 bases, and 7 bases separated the two germline ends. The CDR3 covers 14 residues. Germline CDR1 and CDR2: SGHAT and FQNNGV.

The rearrangement joins TRBV7-3 to TRBJ2-3; D might be TRBD1 or TRBD2, each matching 5 bases. Germline CDR1 and CDR2: SGHTA and FQGTGA. The CDR3 covers 14 residues. With 2 bases removed from V and 4 bases from J, the gap between germline ends came to 10 bases. CDR3 protein: CASSLEGRADTQYF. DNA of the CDR3: TGTGCCAGCAGCTTAGAGGGCAGGGCAGATACGCAGTATTTT.

By proportion, this clonotype is medium-sized. The V gene is TRBV5-4, the J gene TRBJ2-6; the D is unclear. The V end lost 4 bases, the J end lost 0 bases, and 2 bases lay between the germline ends. The germline V gene has CDR1 SGHNT and CDR2 YYREEE (reference sequence). The CDR3 runs 13 residues. DNA for the CDR3: TGTGCCAGCAGCCTCTCTGGGGCCAACGTCCTGACTTTC. Protein: CASSLSGANVLTF.

The V and J genes are TRBV18 and TRBJ1-6; 7 positions agree with TRBD1. CDR1 and CDR2 from the germline V gene are KGHSH and LQKENI. The CDR3 consists of 15 residues. V gave up 3 bases and J gave up 5 bases; unmatched junction bases: 4. The CDR3 is CASSPPGGNNSPLHF. The CDR3 region has the DNA TGTGCCAGCTCACCCCCAGGGGGGAATAATTCACCCCTCCACTTT.

This clonotype has just a few counts. The chain is built from TRBV12-3 or TRBV12-4 and TRBJ2-3, with 10 bases lining up with TRBD1. This CDR3 has 18 residues. The junction had 12 bases not matched to a gene; V was cut back by 5 bases and J by 1 base. The CDR3 DNA sequence: TGTGCCAGCAGTCCCAAAGGACAGGGGGGAGGCGGCACAGATACGCAGTATTTT. It yields the protein CASSPKGQGGGGTDTQYF.

This clonotype showed up just a few times. This chain joins TRBV4-2 and TRBJ2-1; TRBD2 matches 8 bases. The CDR3 is 18 amino acids. V shed 1 base and J 1 base; nucleotides not matched to a gene: 9. The germline V gene has CDR1 LGHNA and CDR2 YNFKEQ. The CDR3 sequence: CASSQGLGGGRSYNEQFF. CDR3 DNA sequence: TGTGCCAGCAGCCAAGGGCTAGGCGGGGGGCGATCCTACAATGAGCAGTTCTTC.

The V call is TRBV4-1, the J call TRBJ1-1, with 10 bases fitting TRBD1. The CDR3 has 14 amino acids. Looked up from germline, CDR1 is MGHRA and CDR2 is YSYEKL. Trimming cost V 5 bases and J 3 bases; bases outside gene matches: 3. The CDR3 region has the DNA TGCGCCAGCAGCATTGGACAGGGGGACACTGAAGCTTTCTTT. Protein: CASSIGQGDTEAFF.

This clonotype has more than one count but fewer than ten. The gene calls are TRBV12-3 or TRBV12-4 and TRBJ2-3; TRBD2 matches 7 bases. The length of the CDR3 is 15 residues. V trimming: 6 bases; J trimming: 2 bases; junction bases outside the gene matches: 8. The CDR3 sequence is CASRTGTTYTDTQYF. CDR3 bases: TGTGCCAGCAGGACCGGGACTACCTACACAGATACGCAGTATTTT.

Ten or more counts support this clonotype. The chain links TRBV18 to TRBJ2-4; D unresolved. The CDR3 sequence is 12 residues long. V was clipped by 0 bases and J by 12 bases, with 9 bases between them. The germline gives CDR1 KGHSH, CDR2 LQKENI. The CDR3 reads CASSPPDGHQYF. CDR3 DNA: TGTGCCAGCTCACCACCTGACGGGCATCAGTACTTC.

The chain links TRBV7-6 to TRBJ2-5, with 9 nucleotides matching TRBD1. The germline CDR1 and CDR2 sequences are SGHVS and FNYEAQ. The junction had 5 bases not matched to a gene; V was cut back by 4 bases and J by 5 bases. The CDR3 has 14 residues. The CDR3 sequence: CASSSGQGEETQYF. Written as DNA, the CDR3 is TGTGCCAGCAGCTCGGGACAGGGAGAGGAGACCCAGTACTTC. Variable domain in full (rest from reference TRBV7-6 and TRBJ2-5): GAGVSQSPRYKVTKRGQDVALRCDPISGHVSLYWYRQALGQGPEFLTYFNYEAQQDKSGLPNDRFSAERPEGSISTLTIQRTEQRDSAMYRCASSSGQGEETQYFGPGTRLLVL.

The chain couples TRBV11-2 to TRBJ2-1, with TRBD2 as a possible D gene (7 bases). CDR3 length equals 10 residues. The germline V gene has CDR1 SGHAT and CDR2 FQNNGV. V was clipped by 5 bases and J by 14 bases, with 10 bases between them. Written as DNA, the CDR3 is TGTGCCAGCAGCGCGGGGGCAAAGTTCTTC. It yields the protein CASSAGAKFF.

This sequence joins TRBV4-3 and TRBJ2-1; D is perhaps TRBD1 or TRBD2 (5 bases each). The V and J ends lost 5 bases and 8 bases respectively, with 19 bases between them. The CDR3 length is 15 residues. CDR1 and CDR2 (germline): LGHNA, YSLEER. The CDR3 DNA follows: TGCGCCAGCAGCGATGAGGGGTCACCCTTCGATGAGCAGTTCTTC. The encoded protein is CASSDEGSPFDEQFF.

The chain couples TRBV11-2 to TRBJ2-2; D unresolved. Germline V gives CDR1 SGHAT, CDR2 FQNNGV. There are 12 residues in the CDR3. V was trimmed by 4 bases and J by 6 bases, leaving 6 bases between them. In DNA form, the CDR3 reads TGTGCCAGCAGCTCCGGTGCCGGGGAGCTGTTTTTT. It yields the protein CASSSGAGELFF.

This clonotype occurred a few times. This chain connects TRBV7-2 to TRBJ2-7; 12 bases align to TRBD2. Germline values: CDR1 SGHTA, CDR2 FQGNSA. J was trimmed by 7 bases and V by 0 bases; bases with no gene match: 4. The CDR3 loop spans 15 amino acids. CDR3 bases: TGTGCCAGCAGCTTAGCGGCTAGCGGGGGGGCGGAGCAGTACTTC. Amino acid sequence: CASSLAASGGAEQYF.

This clonotype turned up a few times. CDR3 DNA: TGTGCCAGCAGCGGCCCAATTAGCAGGGGAGGAACAGATACGCAGTATTTT. Its protein is CASSGPISRGGTDTQYF. The gene calls are TRBV7-8 and TRBJ2-3, with D perhaps TRBD1 or TRBD2 (6 bases each). The CDR3 covers 17 residues. Per germline, CDR1 SGHVS and CDR2 FQNEAQ. Trimming removed 5 bases at V and 3 bases at J, with 21 bases between.

The rearrangement links TRBV16 to TRBJ2-7; perhaps D is TRBD1 or TRBD2 (6 bases each). The CDR3 has 15 amino acids. V gave up 7 bases and J gave up 1 base, with 17 bases separating them. Germline V gene sequence: CDR1 KGHSY, CDR2 FQNENV. The CDR3 bases are TGTGCCAGCAACCTACGGGGGCTTGGGTCCTACGAGCAGTACTTC. Translated, it gives CASNLRGLGSYEQYF.